The source of this T cell receptor beta chain is a study of Ad26.COV2.S vaccination and SARS-CoV-2 variants (dated by TCRdb to about 2021). In terms of the full investigation: Donors in the vaccine arm were drawn from COV1001, a phase I-IIa trial of Ad26.COV2.S in healthy adults that was multicentre, randomized, double-blind and placebo-controlled. Ad26.COV2.S was administered intramuscularly at a dose of 5x10^10 or 1x10^11 viral particles, either as one shot or as two shots given 56 days apart. TCRbeta repertoire sequencing served as the tool for gauging how specific and how broad the SARS-CoV-2-reactive T cell receptors were following Ad26.COV2.S vaccination. The TCR-sequenced set comprised about 30 samples: roughly 19 Ad26.COV2.S vaccine recipients, 5 placebo recipients and 8 SARS-CoV-2 convalescent individuals. Participants in the trial were split at random into five groups of five each, receiving low-dose or high-dose Ad26.COV2.S once or twice, or else placebo on both occasions. Investigators remained blinded to trial group allocation during experiments and outcome assessment. What the work shows at the level of the full study, not this receptor alone: Compared with placebo recipients, Ad26.COV2.S recipients showed higher spike-specific TCR breadth (P = 0.0014). Substantial breadth of spike-specific CD8+ and CD4+ T cell responses was reported after vaccination. Non-spike TCR breadth was comparable between vaccine and placebo recipients, consistent with the vaccine containing only spike. The study lacked the statistical power to compare responses across vaccine doses or regimens. The authors noted that total T cell responses may have been underestimated by the TCR breadth and depth analyses.

In the paper's terms, the treatment or condition label means: roughly 20 received Ad26.COV2.S at low or high dose, single or two shots; several received placebo; per-sample allocation not given. For vaccine and placebo recipients, repertoires were sequenced using samples collected on day 63 after the first injection. Cohort 1b enrolled about two dozen adults aged 18-55 years at a single site in Boston, USA, between 29 July and 7 August 2020. As a vaccine, Ad26.COV2.S was a replication-incompetent adenovirus type 26 vector that expressed a prefusion-stabilized SARS-CoV-2 spike protein derived from the original Wuhan strain. The immunoSEQ Assay was used to sequence TCRbeta CDR3 regions. After extraction, genomic DNA underwent amplification by bias-controlled multiplex PCR, followed by high-throughput sequencing. For the original study's pipeline: To quantify the absolute abundance of each unique TCRbeta CDR3 region, sequences were collapsed and filtered. T cell fraction was estimated by normalizing TCRbeta template counts to usable DNA, which was measured by amplifying reference genes present in all nucleated cells. Repertoire TCRs were annotated as SARS-CoV-2-specific when V gene, CDR3 amino acid sequence and J gene were exactly matched to a known reactive TCR set. The reference SARS-CoV-2 TCR set was derived from MIRA and filtered for enrichment in COVID-19-positive ImmuneCODE repertoires, a step that removed public or cross-reactive TCRs. Using the MIRA antigens, annotated TCRs were further analysed by specific ORF or by position within an ORF. Breadth was defined as the number of annotated unique rearrangements divided by the total number of unique productive rearrangements, and depth was defined as the summed frequency of the annotated unique rearrangements. Two-sided Wilcoxon rank-sum tests were used to compare TCR breadth between groups. The immuneACCESS repertoire file appears here via TCRdb, limited to in-frame rearrangements. These files lack a portion of the clones; in checked studies, under half of the deficit traces to unresolved V genes, and the cause of the others is not known. V, J and clone size were drawn from that table, and D and trimming were deduced from the DNA. Counted in this sample were 300,000 to 350,000 clones; more than 70% of them appeared once. 1.9% of the sample rests with the top ten.

To note about this clone: Its target antigen remains unknown. The sample holds no much larger clone one base away, and base qualities are not on file.

V is pruned by 4 bases and J by 4 bases, leaving 12 bases of the junction without a gene match. The germline V gene (reference sequence) yields MNHEY for CDR1 and SMNVEV for CDR2. Reading from cysteine to phenylalanine, the CDR3 counts 16 amino acids. Left in the record is the CDR3 DNA by itself, 48 bases read in frame from the first base. This specimen consisted of peripheral blood, obtained in a trial of Ad26.COV2.S vaccine versus placebo. Here the chain combines TRBV27 and TRBJ1-2; 7 middle bases align to TRBD1. This receptor was taken from a person between 18 and 59 years old who received the Ad26.COV2.S COVID-19 vaccine or a placebo. The CDR3 loop reads CASSSTANRGIYGYTF. The DNA is TGTGCCAGCAGTTCGACCGCCAACAGGGGCATCTATGGCTACACCTTC.